Listed below are T cell receptor beta chains from one sample, sequenced in a study of cytotoxic CD8 clonotypes in ibrutinib-treated CLL. This table comes from immunoSEQ multiplex PCR, and its TCRdb copy is limited to in-frame clones, with some not included. Of 300,000 to 350,000 clones listed, just under 80% are singletons. The specimen was PBMCs, collected before ibrutinib treatment. The origin of the receptors is a human donor with chronic lymphocytic leukemia. Each CDR3 is given with its conserved first and last residue. D genes are given only for firm matches. Not all rows give a size; the values are once, few, many and, for expanded clones, a class.

TRBV2,TRBJ1-1,-,-,CATKPGPRQYTEAFF,TGTGCCACCAAGCCCGGCCCGAGACAGTACACTGAAGCTTTCTTT
TRBV6-5,TRBJ2-7,-,TRBD1,CASTETGGSYEQYF,TGTGCCAGCACCGAGACAGGGGGCTCTTACGAGCAGTACTTC
TRBV6-1,TRBJ2-1,-,-,CASSEGVGSYNEQFF,TGTGCCAGCAGTGAAGGGGTAGGCTCCTACAATGAGCAGTTCTTC
TRBV4-1,TRBJ2-3,-,-,CASSQEWMAGASTDTQYF,TGCGCCAGCAGCCAAGAGTGGATGGCGGGGGCTAGCACAGATACGCAGTATTTT
TRBV30,TRBJ2-7,-,TRBD2,CAWSPPYGGDYEQYF,TGTGCCTGGAGTCCGCCTTATGGGGGGGACTACGAGCAGTACTTC
TRBV5-1,TRBJ2-2,-,TRBD2,CASSMASGGNTGELFF,TGCGCCAGCAGCATGGCTAGCGGAGGGAACACCGGGGAGCTGTTTTTT
TRBV7-9,TRBJ2-1,once,TRBD1,CASSLVGTGEFF,TGTGCCAGCAGCTTAGTAGGGACAGGGGAGTTCTTC
TRBV2,TRBJ1-2,few,-,CASSGMVYGYTF,TGTGCCAGCAGCGGAATGGTCTATGGCTACACCTTC
TRBV7-3,TRBJ2-1,-,-,CASSLGAHANEQFF,TGTGCCAGCAGCTTAGGCGCCCACGCCAATGAGCAGTTCTTC
TRBV5-1,TRBJ2-1,-,TRBD2,CASSLGLAGISSYNEQFF,TGCGCCAGCAGCTTGGGACTAGCGGGTATCAGCTCCTACAATGAGCAGTTCTTC
TRBV5-8,TRBJ1-2,-,-,CASSPEWSANYGYTF,TGTGCCAGCAGCCCGGAGTGGTCGGCTAACTATGGCTACACCTTC
TRBV9,TRBJ2-3,-,-,CASSVESGIHTDTQYF,TGTGCCAGCAGCGTAGAATCCGGGATTCACACAGATACGCAGTATTTT
TRBV23-1,TRBJ1-2,-,TRBD1,CASSQSTGRNYGYTF,TGCGCCAGCAGTCAATCGACAGGGAGAAACTATGGCTACACCTTC
TRBV27,TRBJ1-2,-,TRBD1,CASSYGTGHIYGYTF,TGTGCCAGCAGTTACGGGACAGGGCACATATATGGCTACACCTTC
TRBV2,TRBJ2-1,-,-,CASSGSVNEQFF,TGTGCCAGCAGTGGATCAGTTAATGAGCAGTTCTTC
TRBV7-9,TRBJ2-5,-,-,CASTPLGWETQYF,TGTGCCAGCACCCCCCTGGGGTGGGAGACCCAGTACTTC
TRBV5-1,TRBJ2-2,-,TRBD1,CASSSGQGLDTGELFF,TGCGCCAGCAGTTCGGGACAGGGCCTCGACACCGGGGAGCTGTTTTTT
TRBV6-6,TRBJ2-1,-,-,CASSYPGASYNEQFF,TGTGCCAGCAGTTACCCCGGGGCCTCCTACAATGAGCAGTTCTTC
TRBV11-2,TRBJ2-1,once,-,CASSLGLYNEQFF,TGTGCCAGCAGCCTGGGACTCTACAATGAGCAGTTCTTC
TRBV28,TRBJ2-7,few,-,CASSLVFEGSYEQYF,TGTGCCAGCAGTTTAGTGTTTGAAGGTTCCTACGAGCAGTACTTC
TRBV7-2,TRBJ2-2,-,-,CASSLGTGVTGELFF,TGTGCCAGCAGCTTGGGAACGGGAGTTACCGGGGAGCTGTTTTTT
TRBV6-1,TRBJ2-7,-,TRBD1,CASRSAGTGYYEQYF,TGTGCCAGCAGGTCGGCCGGGACAGGATACTACGAGCAGTACTTC
TRBV2,TRBJ1-2,-,-,CASTERQANYGYTF,TGTGCCAGCACCGAAAGGCAGGCTAACTATGGCTACACCTTC
TRBV10-2,TRBJ2-7,-,-,CASLSDYEQYF,TGCGCCAGCCTGTCCGACTACGAGCAGTACTTC
TRBV4-1,TRBJ2-3,-,TRBD2,CASSHRIAGDTDTQYF,TGCGCCAGCAGCCATCGGATAGCGGGAGACACAGATACGCAGTATTTT